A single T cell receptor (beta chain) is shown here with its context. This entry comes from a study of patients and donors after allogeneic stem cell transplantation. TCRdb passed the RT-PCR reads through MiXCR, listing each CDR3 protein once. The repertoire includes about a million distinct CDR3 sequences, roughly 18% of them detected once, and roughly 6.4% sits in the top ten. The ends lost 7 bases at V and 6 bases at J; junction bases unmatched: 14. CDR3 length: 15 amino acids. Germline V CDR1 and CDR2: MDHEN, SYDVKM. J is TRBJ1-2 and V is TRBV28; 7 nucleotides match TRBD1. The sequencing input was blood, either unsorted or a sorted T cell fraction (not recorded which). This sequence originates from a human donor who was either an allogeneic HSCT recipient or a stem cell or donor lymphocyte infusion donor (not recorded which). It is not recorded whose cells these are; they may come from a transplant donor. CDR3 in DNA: TGTGCCAGCACCAAGGGTAGGGGGCGTTCACATGGCTACACCTTC. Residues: CASTKGRGRSHGYTF.